The entry that follows covers one TCR beta chain sequence. Other nucleotide sequences from this sample produce the same CDR3. This sample stems from a study of blood T cell repertoires in COVID-19. Repertoires were generated with immunoSEQ multiplex PCR, while TCRdb's copy carries only in-frame clones and drops some. The sample carries 70,000 to 85,000 clones, about 86% recorded once. Trimming removed 6 bases from V and 0 bases from J, with 8 bases in between. The germline V gene encodes CDR1 MGHDK and CDR2 SYGVNS. CDR3 length: 14 residues. This clonotype was obtained from an elderly woman in a cohort sampled during active or convalescent COVID-19. The chain is built from TRBV25-1 and TRBJ1-4; D not resolved. The specimen sequenced was peripheral blood. CDR3 coding DNA: TGTGCCAGCAGCCGAGGTACAACTAATGAAAAACTGTTTTTT. Amino acids: CASSRGTTNEKLFF.